The present TCR beta chain was sequenced within a study of shared clonotypes between healthy human individuals. About the study: Each donor contributed plates that comprised three CD4 naive, three CD4 memory, two CD8 naive and one CD8 memory. Broader study findings: Rarefaction exposed incomplete sorted-subset sequencing despite large depth.

TCRdb's table, derived via immunoSEQ multiplex PCR, lists solely in-frame clones and lacks some. The sample holds about 2.2 million clones, 93% seen once. After removal of 0 bases from V and 8 bases from J, the junction contained 12 bases not matched to a gene. The CDR3 sequence is 17 residues long. Germline V CDR1 and CDR2: SGHNT, YYREEE (reference sequence). CD45RO negativity and positive selection for CCR7 defined naive CD8 cells, a population that excluded terminally differentiated effector memory CD45RA+ cells. All participating donors were Caucasian adults from Nashville, Tennessee. Concerning this clone itself: Its antigen remains unidentified.

The TCR sequence derives from a man between 18 and 35 years old in good health. Some clones in this sample may be carry-over from other donors' samples. The rearrangement links TRBV5-4 to TRBJ2-1; 9 bases are a match to TRBD2. The sample taken for sequencing was naive CD8+ T cells from PBMCs. The CDR3 DNA follows: TGTGCCAGCAGCTTGGCCGGGGTCCTAGCGGGACCCCATGAGCAGTTCTTC. This sequence encodes CASSLAGVLAGPHEQFF.